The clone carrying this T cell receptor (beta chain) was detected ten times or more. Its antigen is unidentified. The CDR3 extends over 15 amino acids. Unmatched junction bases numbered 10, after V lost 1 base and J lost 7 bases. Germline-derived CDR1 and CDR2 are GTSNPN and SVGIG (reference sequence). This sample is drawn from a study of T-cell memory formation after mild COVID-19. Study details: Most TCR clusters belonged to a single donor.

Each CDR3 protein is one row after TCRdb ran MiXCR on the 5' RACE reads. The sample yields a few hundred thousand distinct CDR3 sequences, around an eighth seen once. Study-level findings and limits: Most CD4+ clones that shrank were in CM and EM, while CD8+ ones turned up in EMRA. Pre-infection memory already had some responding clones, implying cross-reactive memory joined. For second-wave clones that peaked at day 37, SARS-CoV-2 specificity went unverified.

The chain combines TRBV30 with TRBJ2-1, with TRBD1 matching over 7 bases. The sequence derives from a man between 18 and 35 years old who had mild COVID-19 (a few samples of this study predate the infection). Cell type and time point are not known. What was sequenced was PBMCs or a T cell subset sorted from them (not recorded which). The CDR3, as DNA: TGTGCCTGGAGTGCGCAGGACAGGTGGGGGAATGAGCAGTTCTTC. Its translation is CAWSAQDRWGNEQFF.